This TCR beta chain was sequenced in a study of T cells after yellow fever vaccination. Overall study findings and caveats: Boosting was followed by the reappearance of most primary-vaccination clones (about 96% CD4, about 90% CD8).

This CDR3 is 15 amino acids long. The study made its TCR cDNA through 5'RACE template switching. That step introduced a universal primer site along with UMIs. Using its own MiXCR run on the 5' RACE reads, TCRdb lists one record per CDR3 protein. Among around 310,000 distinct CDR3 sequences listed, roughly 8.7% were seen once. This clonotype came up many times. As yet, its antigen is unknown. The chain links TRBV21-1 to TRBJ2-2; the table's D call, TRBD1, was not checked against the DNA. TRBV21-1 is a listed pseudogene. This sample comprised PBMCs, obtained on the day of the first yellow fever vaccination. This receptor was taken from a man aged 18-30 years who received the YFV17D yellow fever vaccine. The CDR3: CASSTTGVETGELFF. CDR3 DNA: TGTGCCAGCAGCACGACAGGGGTGGAGACCGGGGAGCTGTTTTTT.